The next 6 T cell receptor beta chains were all read from a single sample in a study of cytomegalovirus exposure and HLA in healthy donors. Primers included in the PCR were 60 Vbeta and 13 Jbeta primers. Using immunoSEQ multiplex PCR, the repertoire was profiled, and TCRdb retains in-frame clones only, with some absent. The sample lists about 95,000 clones, 78% occurring once. Sequenced sample: PBMCs. The receptors stem from a middle-aged woman in good health and CMV-seropositive.

V gene TRBV4-1 combines with J gene TRBJ1-1, with 9 nucleotides matching TRBD1. Losses at the gene ends were 3 bases for V and 3 bases for J; bases not matched to a gene: 11. The CDR3 is 17 residues long. Germline V gene data show CDR1 as MGHRA and CDR2 as YSYEKL. DNA of the CDR3: TGCGCCAGCAGCCACCCCACAGGGGGCGGGGGGTACACTGAAGCTTTCTTT. Translating gives CASSHPTGGGGYTEAFF.

This clone was seen more than once but under ten times. This sequence joins TRBV5-1 and TRBJ1-6, with D maybe TRBD1 (6 bases). V was shortened by 1 base and J by 10 bases, with 12 bases between the two germline ends. Germline lookup yields CDR1 SGHRS and CDR2 YFSETQ. The CDR3 extends over 14 amino acids. The CDR3 protein is CASSLSPGESPLHF. The DNA of the CDR3 is TGCGCCAGCAGCTTGAGTCCAGGGGAATCACCCCTCCACTTT.

The rearrangement links TRBV28 to TRBJ1-5, with 12 bases aligning to TRBD1. V shed 4 bases, J shed 5 bases, and the junction held 3 bases outside the gene matches. This CDR3 region has 15 residues. Germline assignment: CDR1 MDHEN and CDR2 SYDVKM. CDR3 nucleotide sequence: TGTGCCAGCAGTTGGGGACAGGGGGCTTATCAGCCCCAGCATTTT. Translating gives CASSWGQGAYQPQHF. The variable domain in full, completed from reference TRBV28 and TRBJ1-5, reads DVKVTQSSRYLVKRTGEKVFLECVQDMDHENMFWYRQDPGLGLRLIYFSYDVKMKEKGDIPEGYSVSREKKERFSLILESASTNQTSMYLCASSWGQGAYQPQHFGDGTRLSIL.

This sequence joins TRBV7-8 and TRBJ2-2; 11 bases line up with TRBD2. The germline CDR1 and CDR2 sequences are SGHVS and FQNEAQ. The V gene end was trimmed by 1 base and the J gene end by 4 bases; junction bases not matched to a gene: 2. The CDR3 totals 16 residues. The CDR3 reads CASSLDSGRATGELFF. The CDR3 DNA reads TGTGCCAGCAGCTTAGATAGCGGGAGGGCCACCGGGGAGCTGTTTTTT.

The rearrangement links TRBV6-5 to TRBJ1-2; 8 bases align to TRBD1. CDR1 and CDR2 from the germline V gene are MNHEY and SVGAGI. This CDR3 comprises 12 residues. The V and J ends lost 5 bases and 8 bases, in that order; junction bases with no gene match: 4. The CDR3 is CASSRDRGGYTF. DNA for the CDR3: TGTGCCAGCAGTCGAGACAGGGGCGGCTACACCTTC.

A few counts support this clone. The chain combines TRBV19 with TRBJ2-6; TRBD1 agrees at 10 bases. Germline V gene lookup returns CDR1 LNHDA and CDR2 SQIVND (reference sequence). The CDR3 is 15 amino acids. Germline trimming cut 10 bases from V and 1 base from J; bases unmatched to any gene: 4. CDR3 loop: CATGTGESGANVLTF. The CDR3 DNA follows: TGTGCCACCGGGACAGGGGAATCTGGGGCCAACGTCCTGACTTTC.